The T cell receptor beta chain under discussion was sequenced for a study of response to subunit inactivated influenza vaccine. The V and J ends lost 0 bases and 1 base, in that order; junction bases with no gene match: 10. From germline, CDR1 is SGHRS and CDR2 YFSETQ. This CDR3 has 17 amino acids. One entry per CDR3 protein results from TCRdb running MiXCR on the RT-PCR reads. The sample has some 550,000 distinct CDR3 sequences; around 21% are singletons. The same specimen was also included in a second study, on T cells expressing NK-cell markers. From that report: UMIs accompanied the 5'RACE template switching by which TCR beta cDNA was made. In the group of eight sequenced donors, seven were HCMV-seropositive and one was seronegative.

The V call is TRBV5-1, the J call TRBJ2-7, with TRBD2 identical over 7 bases. The input for sequencing was CD4+ T cells sorted from PBMCs, taken 11 to 12 days after vaccination. The TCR was taken from a man in his fifties or sixties who received an inactivated influenza vaccine. The CDR3 DNA is TGCGCCAGCAGCTTGGGGCCAGGCAGCGGGGCTTCCTACGAGCAGTACTTC. Its translation is CASSLGPGSGASYEQYF.